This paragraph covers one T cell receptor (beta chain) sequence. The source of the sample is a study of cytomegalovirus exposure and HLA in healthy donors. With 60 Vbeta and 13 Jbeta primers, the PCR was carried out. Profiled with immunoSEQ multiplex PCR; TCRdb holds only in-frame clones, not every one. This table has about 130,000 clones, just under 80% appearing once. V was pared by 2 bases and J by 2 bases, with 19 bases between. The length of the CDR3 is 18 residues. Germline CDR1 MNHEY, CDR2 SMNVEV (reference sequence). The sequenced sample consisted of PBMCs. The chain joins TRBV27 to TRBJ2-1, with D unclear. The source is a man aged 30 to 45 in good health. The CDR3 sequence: CASSLRRPDTYPYNEQFF. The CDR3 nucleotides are TGTGCCAGCAGTTTACGACGCCCTGACACGTATCCCTACAATGAGCAGTTCTTC.